These T cell receptor beta chains were read from a single sample in a study of T cell responses to AZD1222 COVID-19 vaccine. The protocol was immunoSEQ multiplex PCR, while the TCRdb copy is restricted to in-frame clones and leaves out a portion. The sample lists roughly 130,000 clones; about 90% were seen once. The material was peripheral blood, obtained on day 0 of AZD1222 vaccination. Source of these receptors: an adult in good health. The conserved cysteine and the conserved F or W are not part of the CDR3 here. Fields, in order: J gene, V gene, CDR3 protein.

j_gene: TRBJ2-7
v_gene: TRBV18
CDR3aa: ASSPPEDYAYEQY

j_gene: TRBJ2-7
v_gene: TRBV6-5
CDR3aa: ASSYSGTSSSYEQY

j_gene: TRBJ2-3
v_gene: TRBV10-1
CDR3aa: ASSESPMTDTQY

j_gene: TRBJ1-1
v_gene: TRBV30
CDR3aa: ACQGWKAF

j_gene: TRBJ2-7
v_gene: TRBV11-2
CDR3aa: ASSHQRGRHEQY

j_gene: TRBJ1-5
v_gene: TRBV28
CDR3aa: ASRRPGETNQPQH

j_gene: TRBJ1-5
v_gene: TRBV6-5
CDR3aa: ASSYRGGNQPQH

j_gene: TRBJ2-4
v_gene: TRBV4-3
CDR3aa: ASSQDKYRGDIQY

j_gene: TRBJ1-5
v_gene: TRBV2
CDR3aa: ASSEFVNQPQH

j_gene: TRBJ1-2
v_gene: TRBV4-3
CDR3aa: ASSQVGTGGYGYT

j_gene: TRBJ2-7
v_gene: TRBV4-3
CDR3aa: ASSQDWGQGSMWGGEPSEQY

j_gene: TRBJ1-4
v_gene: TRBV3-1/TRBV3-2
CDR3aa: ASSRDRDNEKLF

j_gene: TRBJ2-6
v_gene: TRBV5-4
CDR3aa: ASSYSGPGANVLT

j_gene: TRBJ2-1
v_gene: TRBV7-3
CDR3aa: ASSPQGYNEQF

j_gene: TRBJ1-1
v_gene: TRBV30
CDR3aa: AWSVASMNTEAF

j_gene: TRBJ2-3
v_gene: TRBV7-9
CDR3aa: ASSRADTQY

j_gene: TRBJ2-3
v_gene: TRBV5-8
CDR3aa: ASSPGLVTDTQY

j_gene: TRBJ2-5
v_gene: TRBV5-1
CDR3aa: ASSSVLQETQY

j_gene: TRBJ2-2
v_gene: TRBV27
CDR3aa: ASSLSARGTGELF

j_gene: TRBJ1-4
v_gene: TRBV5-5
CDR3aa: ASSHNRGPNEKLF

j_gene: TRBJ1-1
v_gene: TRBV6-6
CDR3aa: ASSYSGRGYEAF

j_gene: TRBJ1-1
v_gene: TRBV7-9
CDR3aa: ASSLVIGGTEAF

j_gene: TRBJ2-3
v_gene: TRBV5-1
CDR3aa: ASSLIPSTDTQY

j_gene: TRBJ2-2
v_gene: TRBV12-3/TRBV12-4
CDR3aa: ASSLYGELF

j_gene: TRBJ1-1
v_gene: TRBV5-6
CDR3aa: ASTTYRGPRGNTEAF

j_gene: TRBJ2-7
v_gene: TRBV11-2
CDR3aa: ASSLRPFGGQY

j_gene: TRBJ2-1
v_gene: TRBV29-1
CDR3aa: SAGMATLGNEQF

j_gene: TRBJ1-3
v_gene: TRBV10-1
CDR3aa: ASSEGLTSGNTIY

j_gene: TRBJ1-4
v_gene: TRBV7-2
CDR3aa: ASSLDTASEKLF

j_gene: TRBJ1-3
v_gene: TRBV19
CDR3aa: ASTPGRLSGNTIY

j_gene: TRBJ1-4
v_gene: TRBV28
CDR3aa: ASSLRGNEKLF

j_gene: TRBJ2-7
v_gene: TRBV5-4
CDR3aa: ASSLVVRPNSYEQY

j_gene: TRBJ2-6
v_gene: TRBV6-1
CDR3aa: ASSEFMGGAGGANVLT

j_gene: TRBJ1-2
v_gene: TRBV10-3
CDR3aa: AISEPGEGYT

j_gene: TRBJ2-7
v_gene: TRBV6-5
CDR3aa: ASSIRDRGYEQY

j_gene: TRBJ1-2
v_gene: TRBV3-1/TRBV3-2
CDR3aa: ASSQGENGYT

j_gene: TRBJ2-5
v_gene: TRBV2
CDR3aa: ASRTGAVPETQY

j_gene: TRBJ2-7
v_gene: TRBV15
CDR3aa: ATSRHRQPDLYEQY

j_gene: TRBJ2-2
v_gene: TRBV5-1
CDR3aa: ASSLGGTGTDGELF

j_gene: TRBJ2-7
v_gene: TRBV15
CDR3aa: ATIKGGTEGQY

j_gene: TRBJ2-5
v_gene: TRBV5-6
CDR3aa: ASSLGPTTQETQY

j_gene: TRBJ2-7
v_gene: TRBV11-2
CDR3aa: ASSLAPSWNEQY

j_gene: TRBJ2-2
v_gene: TRBV5-4
CDR3aa: ASSPRQGTNTGELF

j_gene: TRBJ1-1
v_gene: TRBV7-6
CDR3aa: ASSLGGPLENTEAF

j_gene: TRBJ1-5
v_gene: TRBV15
CDR3aa: ATSRGLAFGVRAQH

j_gene: TRBJ2-1
v_gene: TRBV7-2
CDR3aa: ASSPVAGDNEQF

j_gene: TRBJ2-5
v_gene: TRBV28
CDR3aa: ASSLATGTRGETQY

j_gene: TRBJ1-1
v_gene: TRBV27
CDR3aa: ASSPQGNTEAF